The rows below give T cell receptor beta chains drawn from one sample of a study of regulatory T cells in long-lasting Graves disease. TCRdb used MiXCR to reprocess the multiplex PCR reads, holding one entry per CDR3 protein. The data show 400,000 to 550,000 distinct CDR3 sequences, about 15% seen once. In addition, the sample was reused for a study of T cells in Graves' hyperthyroidism and ophthalmopathy.

This material consisted of peripheral blood mononuclear cells (PBMCs), taken at new diagnosis, from a patient treated with antithyroid drugs. These receptors all come from a woman aged 25 to 39 with Graves disease. Both conserved end residues are part of each CDR3.

v_gene	j_gene	CDR3aa
TRBV6-1	TRBJ2-4	CANQESLAKNIQYF
TRBV7-3	TRBJ1-1	CASSLNVGPASEAFF
TRBV24-1	TRBJ1-2	CATWTGGHGYTF
TRBV7-3	TRBJ2-7	CASSKLAGGFYEQYF
TRBV2	TRBJ1-1	CASSDQAGVGTEAFF
TRBV5-1	TRBJ1-4	CASTRTGGNEKLFF
TRBV2	TRBJ2-7	CASSEAIYEQYF
TRBV20-1	TRBJ2-7	CSARGGGGEDGEQYF
TRBV19	TRBJ2-1	CASFPGRQVLYNEQFF
TRBV12-3/TRBV12-4	TRBJ2-5	CASSSSGRVETQYF
TRBV24-1	TRBJ2-1	CATSVPPSGSRAQFF
TRBV6-2/TRBV6-3	TRBJ2-7	CASNIAEGPYEQYF
TRBV27	.	CASSHDPGTSGRVETQYF
TRBV28	TRBJ2-7	CASTSTGVEQYF
TRBV28	TRBJ2-7	CASSHETSGAPHEQYF
TRBV10-2	TRBJ2-7	CASSELGLPSEQYF
TRBV2	TRBJ1-2	CASIAGVAYGYTF
TRBV3-1	TRBJ2-1	CASSQGPPGLAGVHEQFF
TRBV12-3/TRBV12-4	TRBJ2-7	CASTAGGSYEQYF
TRBV2	TRBJ1-2	CASSVPGYGYTF
TRBV6-1	TRBJ2-1	CASNNAGNEQFF
TRBV6-1	TRBJ2-1	CASSPPGRAHEQFF
TRBV6-5	TRBJ2-1	CASSCGTSGNNEQFF
TRBV15	TRBJ2-3	CATSRGESTDTQYF
TRBV12-3/TRBV12-4	TRBJ1-1	CASSTFRDANTEAFF
TRBV20-1	TRBJ2-5	CSAKRAEGETQYF
TRBV3-1	TRBJ1-2	CASSQEGGYTF
TRBV11-2	TRBJ2-7	CASRGGASGPYEQYF
TRBV12-3/TRBV12-4	TRBJ2-1	CASSFRVEQFF
TRBV2	TRBJ1-3	CASSVVDSGNTIYF
TRBV6-2/TRBV6-3	TRBJ2-1	CASRSVVHEQFF
TRBV24-1	TRBJ2-3	CAVRGGSADTQYF
TRBV7-9	TRBJ2-1	CASSPIVNEQFF
TRBV5-1	TRBJ2-1	CASSVGGLGAVEYNEQFF
TRBV4-1	TRBJ1-4	CASSHPLTGNLINNEKLFF
TRBV27	TRBJ1-2	CASSLGAGGYGYTF
TRBV12-5	TRBJ2-1	CASGLPSVGEFF
TRBV28	TRBJ2-7	CASTYRETRSSSYEQYF
TRBV20-1	TRBJ1-6	CSAARAQEGAFFNSPLHF
TRBV5-1	TRBJ2-3	CASSLNRGSSTQYF
TRBV6-1	TRBJ1-1	CASRTLGGPLGRATEAFF
TRBV12-3/TRBV12-4	TRBJ1-1	CASITTRTGTEAFF
TRBV27	TRBJ2-7	CASSFGRGAYEQYF
TRBV28	TRBJ1-5	CASSPRTGGAWGNQPQHF
TRBV11-2	TRBJ2-2	CASSLRENTRELFF
TRBV15	TRBJ2-7	CATSRGGRGRLAGSYEQYF
TRBV18	TRBJ2-3	CASFKREASTDTQYF
TRBV7-2	TRBJ2-5	CASSFTAGETQYF
TRBV30	TRBJ2-7	CAWSPGGGGIDYEQYF